A selection of T cell receptor beta chains follows, all from one sample in a study of T cells in Graves' hyperthyroidism and ophthalmopathy. TCRdb reprocessed the multiplex PCR reads via MiXCR and lists one record per CDR3 protein. The data show about 840,000 distinct CDR3 sequences, roughly 40% seen once. Sequenced sample: blood. The source of these receptors is a man aged 18 to 29 with Graves' hyperthyroidism. Each CDR3 is given without its conserved first and last residue.

V gene: TRBV20-1
CDR3 protein: SAAETGELF

V gene: TRBV29-1
CDR3 protein: SVSRGDAIFGGETRY

V gene: TRBV11-3
CDR3 protein: AVKGVSGYT

V gene: TRBV20-1
CDR3 protein: SAPKGGETQY

V gene: TRBV29-1
CDR3 protein: SVEEPAGTYGYT

V gene: TRBV14
CDR3 protein: ASSQGKGANVLT

V gene: TRBV7-9
CDR3 protein: ASSKDRGQQETQY

V gene: TRBV11-2
CDR3 protein: ASSLRQGALTEAF

V gene: TRBV12-3/TRBV12-4
CDR3 protein: ASSSGQLHQPQH

V gene: TRBV20-1
CDR3 protein: SPGRVNTEAF

V gene: TRBV29-1
CDR3 protein: SVEDLVYQY

V gene: TRBV7-9
CDR3 protein: ASSTSTSAVGTRY

V gene: TRBV7-8
CDR3 protein: ASSVGGIGETQY

V gene: TRBV20-1
CDR3 protein: SAKRIDSSYEQY

V gene: TRBV7-9
CDR3 protein: ASSFEAF

V gene: TRBV5-1
CDR3 protein: ASSLDGIRIEAF

V gene: TRBV5-1
CDR3 protein: ASSRAGQGAETQY

V gene: TRBV4-3
CDR3 protein: ASSELGVTGELF

V gene: TRBV9
CDR3 protein: ASSSGTGRSPLH

V gene: TRBV2
CDR3 protein: ASTPGTGIRAF

V gene: TRBV7-2
CDR3 protein: ASSSNAGQTETQY

V gene: TRBV9
CDR3 protein: ASSVAGVASYEQY

V gene: TRBV10-3
CDR3 protein: ASRRTGASSYEQY

V gene: TRBV12-3/TRBV12-4
CDR3 protein: ASRLAGQETQY

V gene: TRBV10-3
CDR3 protein: ASKGLNTGELF

V gene: TRBV29-1
CDR3 protein: SVRDLAYEQY

V gene: TRBV2
CDR3 protein: ASSAFSLAGANVLT

V gene: TRBV5-8
CDR3 protein: ASSLERTGPYGYT

V gene: TRBV25-1
CDR3 protein: ASTPSGQLNSPLH

V gene: TRBV7-8
CDR3 protein: ASSMRTGGTEAF

V gene: TRBV6-1
CDR3 protein: ASRHTDRVYEQY

V gene: TRBV11-1
CDR3 protein: ASSATGSANEKLF

V gene: TRBV5-1
CDR3 protein: ASSLEGLGMSYGYT

V gene: TRBV7-6
CDR3 protein: ASSQDRGRGNTGELF

V gene: TRBV20-1
CDR3 protein: SARDFTDSYEQY

V gene: TRBV5-8
CDR3 protein: ASSLGTGAREQPQH

V gene: TRBV4-3
CDR3 protein: ASSQAVGDYEQY

V gene: TRBV11-3
CDR3 protein: ASSLEAQGGWYGYT

V gene: TRBV7-6
CDR3 protein: ASSLETSGSMQY

V gene: TRBV7-2
CDR3 protein: ASSLWVRQGRNTEAF

V gene: TRBV29-1
CDR3 protein: SVEFQLNTEAF

V gene: TRBV6-6
CDR3 protein: ASILGQGRPEAF

V gene: TRBV29-1
CDR3 protein: SVEGGSTDTQY

V gene: TRBV3-1
CDR3 protein: ASSQSQGIETQY

V gene: TRBV24-1
CDR3 protein: ATLAVETQY

V gene: TRBV4-3
CDR3 protein: ASSQELVSGRRGELF

V gene: TRBV7-2
CDR3 protein: ASSLNSLETQY

V gene: TRBV6-5
CDR3 protein: ASQRDRAWGAF

V gene: TRBV2
CDR3 protein: ASSGGSGDEAF

V gene: TRBV15
CDR3 protein: ATSSAGQTGEQY

V gene: TRBV5-4
CDR3 protein: ASSLDRTNSPLH

V gene: TRBV15
CDR3 protein: ATSSRPGTEAF

V gene: TRBV11-1
CDR3 protein: ASSSQYSIYEQY

V gene: TRBV10-3
CDR3 protein: AISEARVWSNQPQH

V gene: TRBV6-6
CDR3 protein: ASSGLAGYETQY

V gene: TRBV7-9
CDR3 protein: ASSLEGGGELV

V gene: TRBV24-1
CDR3 protein: ATSLDEQY

V gene: TRBV5-1
CDR3 protein: ASSLRSGFGGSPLR

V gene: TRBV4-1
CDR3 protein: ASSQDTSLTEAF